The 17 T cell receptor beta chains given below trace back to one sample, sequenced in a study of control samples from healthy donors and cancer patients. Sequencing was performed with immunoSEQ multiplex PCR; in TCRdb, only in-frame clones are kept and a portion is missing. The sample has tens of thousands of clones, approximately 88% seen once. Sequences were obtained from PBMCs. These receptors were obtained from a man in his 70s with lung cancer.

Concerning this clone itself: This same CDR3 is encoded by further DNA sequences in the sample. The chain combines TRBV21-1 with TRBJ1-1; no check of the table's D call, TRBD1, against the DNA was made. TRBV21-1 counts as a pseudogene. The length of the CDR3 is 14 residues. This chain's CDR3 is CASSSRDRVTEAFF. The CDR3 DNA follows: TGTGCCAGCAGCTCCCGGGACAGGGTAACTGAAGCCTTCTTT.

The gene calls are TRBV12-3 or TRBV12-4 and TRBJ2-5; D unclear. Deletions cut 0 bases from V and 5 bases from J, with 1 base between. The CDR3 runs to 11 residues. The CDR3 coding sequence is TGTGCCAGCAGTTTAGCGGAGACCCAGTACTTC. The encoded protein is CASSLAETQYF.

The V gene is TRBV6-5, the J gene TRBJ2-1, with D perhaps TRBD2 (6 bases). The CDR3 consists of 13 residues. Per germline, CDR1 MNHEY and CDR2 SVGAGI. V lost 6 bases and J lost 3, with 9 bases in between. The CDR3 sequence is CASSAGSYNEQFF. CDR3 in DNA: TGTGCCAGCAGCGCCGGGAGCTACAATGAGCAGTTCTTC.

This chain joins TRBV6-4 and TRBJ1-3, with 9 bases matching TRBD1. J gave up 0 bases and V 7 bases, and 7 bases lay outside the gene matches. The CDR3 is 16 residues long. Per germline, CDR1 MRHNA and CDR2 SNTAGT. The CDR3 bases are TGTGCCAGCAACACCGGGACAGGGCCCTCTGGAAACACCATATATTTT. Translation: CASNTGTGPSGNTIYF.

The chain links TRBV6-1 to TRBJ1-6; 7 nucleotides align to TRBD1. The CDR3 covers 17 residues. J was trimmed by 5 bases and V by 4 bases; bases with no gene match: 11. CDR1 and CDR2 (germline): MNHNS, SASEGT. CDR3 sequence (DNA): TGTGCCAGCAGTGCGGACAGGCGAAGACGTAATAATTCACCCCTCCACTTT. The encoded protein is CASSADRRRRNNSPLHF.

The chain is built from TRBV24-1 and TRBJ2-1; 7 bases fit TRBD1. The CDR3 runs to 17 residues. CDR1 is KGHDR and CDR2 is SFDVKD in the germline V gene. V lost 6 bases and J lost 6; bases outside the gene matches: 16. The CDR3 coding sequence is TGTGCCACCAGTACTTCTTGGGGTGGGACAGTGGGCAATGAGCAGTTCTTC. Protein product: CATSTSWGGTVGNEQFF.

The CDR3 sequence is CASGAQGAAEAFF. In DNA, the CDR3 is TGTGCTAGTGGTGCGCAGGGGGCGGCTGAAGCTTTCTTT. V usage is TRBV12-5 and J usage is TRBJ1-1, with 8 nucleotides matching TRBD1. The CDR3 loop spans 13 amino acids. After removal of 5 bases from V and 6 bases from J, the junction contained 5 bases not matched to a gene. The germline CDR1 and CDR2 sequences are LGHNT and FRNRAP.

The chain carries TRBV21-1 and TRBJ1-6. TRBV21-1 is tagged as a pseudogene. This CDR3 has 15 residues. The chain's CDR3 is CASSNRAYPDSPLHF. The CDR3 nucleotides are TGTGCCAGCAGCAACCGGGCCTATCCGGATTCACCCCTCCACTTT.

The V and J genes are TRBV18 and TRBJ1-2, with a possible D match to TRBD1 (5 bases). CDR1 is KGHSH, CDR2 LQKENI, per germline. The CDR3 sequence is 16 residues long. Trimming stripped 0 bases from V and 8 bases from J, with 19 bases between. For the CDR3, the DNA is TGTGCCAGCTCACCACCGATCGGCTGGGAGGGACGGGGCTACACCTTC. Encoded protein: CASSPPIGWEGRGYTF. The full variable domain, rest sourced from reference TRBV18 and TRBJ1-2, is NAGVMQNPRHLVRRRGQEARLRCSPMKGHSHVYWYRQLPEEGLKFMVYLQKENIIDESGMPKERFSAEFPKEGPSILRIQQVVRGDSAAYFCASSPPIGWEGRGYTFGSGTRLTVV.

The chain is built from TRBV30 and TRBJ1-2; 8 bases match TRBD1. The length of the CDR3 is 13 residues. CDR1 is GTSNPN, CDR2 SVGIG, per germline (reference sequence). The J segment lost 13 bases and the V segment lost 2 bases, leaving 12 bases of the junction unmatched. CDR3 sequence (DNA): TGTGCCTGGAGTAGGGCAGGGCAGGGGGCTCGCACCTTC. It is translated as CAWSRAGQGARTF.

The genes are TRBV27 and TRBJ2-5, with no clear D. Germline lookup yields CDR1 MNHEY and CDR2 SMNVEV (reference sequence). CDR3 length: 13 amino acids. Trimming took off 4 bases at V and 0 bases at J, with 6 bases between the two ends. CDR3 sequence: CASSSLYQETQYF. CDR3 DNA: TGTGCCAGCAGTTCGTTGTACCAAGAGACCCAGTACTTC.

The chain links TRBV2 to TRBJ1-5; TRBD1 might be the D (5 bases). This CDR3 comprises 14 residues. The germline gives CDR1 SNHLY, CDR2 FYNNEI. V dropped 3 bases and J dropped 7 bases, with 13 bases sitting between them. CDR3 sequence reads: CASSDQRGAQPQHF. CDR3 DNA: TGTGCCAGCAGTGACCAGCGGGGCGCACAGCCCCAGCATTTT.

This clone has only one observation. This chain joins TRBV24-1 and TRBJ1-1; D not resolved. The CDR3 runs 13 residues. Germline CDR1 reads KGHDR; CDR2 reads SFDVKD. Trimming shortened V by 4 bases and J by 0 bases, and 5 bases separated the two germline ends. CDR3 nucleotide sequence: TGTGCCACCAGTGACCCACTGAACACTGAAGCTTTCTTT. The encoded protein is CATSDPLNTEAFF.

This clone has more than one count but fewer than ten. The chain carries TRBV19 and TRBJ2-5; 7 positions agree with TRBD1. Germline-derived CDR1 and CDR2 are LNHDA and SQIVND (reference sequence). The junction had 3 bases not matched to a gene; V was cut back by 1 base and J by 7 bases. This CDR3 has 13 residues. The CDR3 here is CASSIGGQWTQYF. The CDR3 coding sequence is TGTGCCAGTAGTATAGGGGGACAGTGGACCCAGTACTTC. Combining the CDR3 with reference TRBV19 and TRBJ2-5 gives the whole variable domain DGGITQSPKYLFRKEGQNVTLSCEQNLNHDAMYWYRQDPGQGLRLIYYSQIVNDFQKGDIAEGYSVSREKKESFPLTVTSAQKNPTAFYLCASSIGGQWTQYFGPGTRLLVL.

This rearrangement joins TRBV12-3 or TRBV12-4 to TRBJ1-1; D not resolved. There are 13 residues in the CDR3. Trimming removed 2 bases from V and 4 bases from J, with 8 bases in between. DNA of the CDR3: TGTGCCAGCAGTTTAACATGGGGCACTGAAGCTTTCTTT. It codes for CASSLTWGTEAFF.

The chain carries TRBV7-9 and TRBJ2-3, with 8 bases identical to TRBD1. The CDR3 consists of 16 residues. Germline-derived CDR1 and CDR2 are SEHNR and FQNEAQ (reference sequence). With 2 bases clipped from V and 4 bases from J, the junction kept 8 bases outside the gene matches. The CDR3 DNA follows: TGTGCCAGCAGCTTATACGGACAGGGTGGGTCAGATACGCAGTATTTT. It encodes CASSLYGQGGSDTQYF.

This clone was observed a few times. This chain connects TRBV19 to TRBJ1-1, with 7 bases matching TRBD1. V lost 10 bases, J lost 10 bases, and 15 bases stayed unmatched. Germline V gene sequence: CDR1 LNHDA, CDR2 SQIVND (reference sequence). This CDR3 is built from 13 residues. CDR3 bases: TGTGCCACCAATGTACAGGGGTCCGCGGGAGCTTTCTTT. Translating it yields CATNVQGSAGAFF.